These 28 T cell receptor beta chains came from one sample sequenced in a study of siplizumab effects on memory and regulatory T cells. Measured with immunoSEQ multiplex PCR; TCRdb has only the in-frame clones, and not every one. The table shows around 86,000 clones, with 90% to 95% occurring only once. Sequenced material: non-Treg CD4+ T cells sorted from blood. These receptors all stem from a human donor in good health.

The gene calls are TRBV19 and TRBJ2-7, with 10 bases matching TRBD1. This CDR3 is 15 amino acids long. After removal of 5 bases from V and 5 bases from J, the junction contained 9 bases not matched to a gene. Per the germline V gene, CDR1 is LNHDA and CDR2 is SQIVND (reference sequence). Here the CDR3 reads CASSPLSGTGDEQYF. The CDR3 DNA is TGTGCCAGTAGTCCTCTCTCCGGGACAGGGGACGAGCAGTACTTC. Full variable domain (outside the CDR3, taken from reference TRBV19 and TRBJ2-7): DGGITQSPKYLFRKEGQNVTLSCEQNLNHDAMYWYRQDPGQGLRLIYYSQIVNDFQKGDIAEGYSVSREKKESFPLTVTSAQKNPTAFYLCASSPLSGTGDEQYFGPGTRLTVT.

The J gene is TRBJ1-5, the V gene TRBV5-4; a weak D match, TRBD1 (5 bases). The CDR3 covers 15 residues. Germline V gene data show CDR1 as SGHNT and CDR2 as YYREEE (reference sequence). V shed 5 bases and J shed 6 bases, with 18 bases lying between them. The CDR3 nucleotides are TGTGCCAGCAGTCACGGACCCTCCGGGGGTCAGCCCCAGCATTTT. Protein sequence: CASSHGPSGGQPQHF.

The rearrangement joins TRBV9 to TRBJ2-7; D is unresolved. The CDR3 spans 13 residues. Germline V gene data show CDR1 as SGDLS and CDR2 as YYNGEE. V gave up 4 bases and J gave up 4 bases, with 12 bases separating them. CDR3 sequence (DNA): TGTGCCAGCAGCCCTCGGGTGGGTTACGAGCAGTACTTC. Its protein is CASSPRVGYEQYF.

The genes are TRBV7-8 and TRBJ2-5; D gene unclear. V gave up 0 bases and J gave up 5 bases, with 16 bases separating them. This CDR3 has 16 residues. CDR1 and CDR2 from the germline V gene are SGHVS and FQNEAQ. The CDR3 reads CASSLARLRPQETQYF. The DNA of the CDR3 is TGTGCCAGCAGCTTAGCGCGTCTCAGGCCTCAGGAGACCCAGTACTTC.

V usage is TRBV5-4 and J usage is TRBJ2-5; no clear D. V lost 2 bases and J 3 bases, leaving 8 bases between the germline ends. CDR1 and CDR2 (germline): SGHNT, YYREEE (reference sequence). The CDR3 contains 13 residues. For the CDR3, the DNA is TGTGCCAGCAGCTTTTTTGGGAAAGAGACCCAGTACTTC. Its translation: CASSFFGKETQYF.

J is TRBJ2-5 and V is TRBV6-5, with 7 bases that match TRBD1. This CDR3 contains 14 residues. Germline values: CDR1 MNHEY, CDR2 SVGAGI. Unmatched junction bases numbered 6, after V lost 2 bases and J lost 6 bases. The CDR3 reads CASSYLQGMKTQYF. The DNA for the CDR3 is TGTGCCAGCAGTTACCTACAGGGGATGAAGACCCAGTACTTC.

The CDR3 sequence is CASTSDRAMNTEAFF. Here the CDR3 DNA reads TGTGCCAGCACTTCGGACAGGGCAATGAACACTGAAGCTTTCTTT. The chain joins TRBV6-5 to TRBJ1-1, with 8 bases lining up with TRBD1. The CDR3 runs to 15 residues. Germline CDR1 is MNHEY and CDR2 is SVGAGI. The V segment lost 7 bases and the J segment 0 bases; nucleotides outside the gene matches: 7.

The genes are TRBV30 and TRBJ2-7; D perhaps matches TRBD1 (5 bases). This CDR3 is built from 14 residues. Trimming shortened V by 3 bases and J by 0 bases, and 12 bases separated the two germline ends. CDR1 is GTSNPN, CDR2 SVGIG, per germline (reference sequence). CDR3 coding DNA: TGTGCCTGGAGAACAGGAGCGAGCTCCTACGAGCAGTACTTC. The encoded protein is CAWRTGASSYEQYF.

The chain employs TRBV6-6 and TRBJ1-1, with D possibly TRBD1 on 6 matching bases. The CDR3 sequence is 16 residues long. Germline CDR1 is MNHNY and CDR2 is SVGAGI (reference sequence). Trimming took off 7 bases at V and 1 base at J, with 19 bases between the two ends. In DNA form, the CDR3 reads TGTGCCAGCACCACACTGCGGGGGGCTCGGAACACTGAAGCTTTCTTT. Encoded protein: CASTTLRGARNTEAFF.

The genes are TRBV7-2 and TRBJ1-5; the D is unclear. The V end was cut by 2 bases, the J end by 0 bases, with 14 bases between. CDR1 SGHTA and CDR2 FQGNSA come from the germline V gene. This CDR3 is 17 amino acids long. The CDR3 loop is CASSLYGVFNSNQPQHF. In DNA form, the CDR3 reads TGTGCCAGCAGCTTATATGGGGTATTTAATAGCAATCAGCCCCAGCATTTT.

The V gene is TRBV7-9, the J gene TRBJ1-6; D is unclear. CDR1 SEHNR and CDR2 FQNEAQ come from the germline V gene (reference sequence). V shed 5 bases and J shed 0 bases, with 5 bases lying between them. CDR3 length equals 14 residues. The DNA of the CDR3 is TGTGCCAGCAGCCCCAGCTCCTATAATTCACCCCTCCACTTT. This encodes CASSPSSYNSPLHF.

The chain recombines TRBV9 with TRBJ1-1; maybe TRBD1 (5 bases). The CDR3 has 14 amino acids. Germline V gives CDR1 SGDLS, CDR2 YYNGEE. The germline V and J ends were trimmed by 0 bases and 5 bases, with 11 bases remaining between them. CDR3 sequence (DNA): TGTGCCAGCAGCGTAGATCAGGGATTGACTGAAGCTTTCTTT. Protein sequence: CASSVDQGLTEAFF.

This rearrangement joins TRBV6-1 to TRBJ2-1; 7 nucleotides align to TRBD1. V dropped 8 bases and J dropped 3; count of bases not matched to a gene: 7. The germline CDR1 and CDR2 sequences are MNHNS and SASEGT. The length of the CDR3 is 14 residues. CDR3 nucleotide sequence: TGTGCCAGCGAGCCGGGACAGAGCTACAATGAGCAGTTCTTC. Encoded protein: CASEPGQSYNEQFF.

The chain combines TRBV30 with TRBJ2-2; 9 bases map to TRBD1. CDR3 length equals 14 residues. Germline assignment: CDR1 GTSNPN and CDR2 SVGIG (reference sequence). V shed 3 bases, J shed 7 bases, and the junction held 6 bases outside the gene matches. CDR3 amino acids: CAWSTGGWDGELFF. The CDR3 nucleotides read TGTGCCTGGAGCACAGGGGGCTGGGACGGGGAGCTGTTTTTT.

The chain has TRBV7-2 and TRBJ2-5; possible D gene TRBD1, 7 bases. The germline gives CDR1 SGHTA, CDR2 FQGNSA. V lost 8 bases, J lost 5 bases, and 15 bases lay in between. There are 13 residues in the CDR3. The CDR3, as DNA: TGTGCCAGCGGATCCCAGGGGGGCGAGACCCAGTACTTC. This encodes CASGSQGGETQYF.

This chain uses TRBV5-1 with TRBJ2-7; 8 bases agree with TRBD1. Germline values: CDR1 SGHRS, CDR2 YFSETQ. This CDR3 comprises 14 residues. With 6 bases clipped from V and 6 bases from J, the junction kept 11 bases outside the gene matches. CDR3 in amino acids: CASIDGTGGGEQYF. CDR3 in DNA: TGCGCCAGCATCGACGGGACAGGCGGAGGCGAGCAGTACTTC. Full variable domain (missing parts from reference TRBV5-1 and TRBJ2-7): KAGVTQTPRYLIKTRGQQVTLSCSPISGHRSVSWYQQTPGQGLQFLFEYFSETQRNKGNFPGRFSGRQFSNSRSEMNVSTLELGDSALYLCASIDGTGGGEQYFGPGTRLTVT.

The V gene is TRBV4-1, the J gene TRBJ1-2, with TRBD1 as a possible D gene (5 bases). This CDR3 spans 16 amino acids. CDR1 and CDR2 (germline): MGHRA, YSYEKL. The V and J ends lost 3 bases and 8 bases respectively, with 22 bases between them. This CDR3 reads CASSHLPGPREGGYTF. The CDR3 DNA is TGCGCCAGCAGCCACCTACCGGGACCACGCGAAGGGGGCTACACCTTC.

The chain uses TRBV6-5 and TRBJ2-7, with a possible D match to TRBD2 (5 bases). The V and J ends lost 7 bases and 4 bases respectively, with 14 bases between them. CDR3 length: 13 residues. Germline CDR1 reads MNHEY; CDR2 reads SVGAGI. CDR3 in DNA: TGTGCCAGCACGACGGGAAGAGAGTACGAGCAGTACTTC. Encoded protein: CASTTGREYEQYF.

DNA of the CDR3: TGCGCCAGCAGTCATCTGGACAGGGCCCTCTCTGGAAACACCATATATTTT. Protein product: CASSHLDRALSGNTIYF. This chain links TRBV5-1 with TRBJ1-3, with 8 bases identical to TRBD1. CDR3 size: 17 residues. The ends lost 5 bases at V and 0 bases at J; junction bases unmatched: 10. Per germline, CDR1 SGHRS and CDR2 YFSETQ.

This clone was seen only once. This rearrangement joins TRBV7-9 to TRBJ1-6; maybe TRBD1 (6 bases). The germline V and J ends were trimmed by 3 bases and 12 bases, with 15 bases remaining between them. The CDR3 is made up of 14 amino acids. Germline assignment: CDR1 SEHNR and CDR2 FQNEAQ (reference sequence). CDR3 sequence (DNA): TGTGCCAGCAGCTTGACAGGATTCTCGGTACCCCTCCACTTT. This translates into CASSLTGFSVPLHF.

The genes are TRBV6-6 and TRBJ1-1; the D is unclear. The CDR3 has 15 amino acids. From germline, CDR1 is MNHNY and CDR2 SVGAGI (reference sequence). V was clipped by 5 bases and J by 5 bases, with 18 bases between them. The CDR3 DNA is TGTGCCAGCAGTCGTCCAATGGGAAGGGAAACTGAAGCTTTCTTT. Protein sequence: CASSRPMGRETEAFF.

V gene TRBV5-4 combines with J gene TRBJ2-1, with TRBD2 as a possible D gene (5 bases). Trimming removed 4 bases at V and 3 bases at J, with 14 bases between. Germline values: CDR1 SGHNT, CDR2 YYREEE (reference sequence). CDR3 length: 15 residues. CDR3 amino acids: CASSLNSDNYNEQFF. The CDR3 DNA follows: TGTGCCAGCAGCCTTAATAGCGACAACTACAATGAGCAGTTCTTC.

This chain connects TRBV7-9 to TRBJ2-1; tentatively, D is TRBD2 (6 bases). V was shortened by 5 bases and J by 1 base, with 9 bases between the two germline ends. From germline, CDR1 is SEHNR and CDR2 FQNEAQ (reference sequence). CDR3 length: 14 amino acids. CDR3 bases: TGTGCCAGCAGCGTCGGGACTTCCTACAATGAGCAGTTCTTC. Its protein is CASSVGTSYNEQFF. The variable domain in full, with the rest retrieved from reference TRBV7-9 and TRBJ2-1, is DTGVSQNPRHKITKRGQNVTFRCDPISEHNRLYWYRQTLGQGPEFLTYFQNEAQLEKSRLLSDRFSAERPKGSFSTLEIQRTEQGDSAMYLCASSVGTSYNEQFFGPGTRLTVL.

The V gene is TRBV4-1, the J gene TRBJ2-3; 10 bases agree with TRBD1. After removal of 1 base from V and 4 bases from J, the junction contained 8 bases not matched to a gene. This CDR3 spans 17 amino acids. CDR1 is MGHRA, CDR2 YSYEKL, per germline. CDR3 coding DNA: TGCGCCAGCAGCCAAGGGGGGGGACAGGGGTGGCCAGATACGCAGTATTTT. Protein: CASSQGGGQGWPDTQYF.

The gene calls are TRBV7-2 and TRBJ2-1; 11 nucleotides align to TRBD2. V trimming: 1 base; J trimming: 6 bases; junction bases outside the gene matches: 2. The germline V gene encodes CDR1 SGHTA and CDR2 FQGNSA. This CDR3 contains 15 residues. CDR3 nucleotides: TGTGCCAGCAGCTTAGTAGCGGGAGGGCCCAATGAGCAGTTCTTC. It encodes CASSLVAGGPNEQFF.

J is TRBJ2-3 and V is TRBV4-1, with D maybe TRBD2 (6 bases). The V gene's germline CDR1 is MGHRA and CDR2 YSYEKL. Trimming shortened V by 0 bases and J by 4 bases, and 17 bases separated the two germline ends. The CDR3 contains 17 residues. The CDR3 region has the DNA TGCGCCAGCAGCCAAGAAGTAACGGGGGATGGATCAGATACGCAGTATTTT. Its translation: CASSQEVTGDGSDTQYF.

The DNA of the CDR3 is TGTGCCAGCAGGGAATCCGGGACGGATCCCTACGAGCAGTACTTC. This sequence encodes CASRESGTDPYEQYF. The V and J genes are TRBV6-1 and TRBJ2-7; D possibly uses TRBD1 or TRBD2 (5 bases each). There are 15 residues in the CDR3. In germline, CDR1 is MNHNS, CDR2 SASEGT. Trimming shortened V by 6 bases and J by 2 bases, and 17 bases separated the two germline ends.

The J gene is TRBJ2-6, the V gene TRBV5-6, with D perhaps matching TRBD1 (5 bases). Germline V gene lookup returns CDR1 SGHDT and CDR2 YYEEEE. This CDR3 has 15 residues. V was clipped by 3 bases and J by 0 bases, with 7 bases between them. As DNA, the CDR3 is TGTGCCAGCAGCTCGACAGCCTCTGGGGCCAACGTCCTGACTTTC. Its protein product is CASSSTASGANVLTF. The full variable domain, its missing parts supplied by reference TRBV5-6 and TRBJ2-6, is DAGVTQSPTHLIKTRGQQVTLRCSPKSGHDTVSWYQQALGQGPQFIFQYYEEEERQRGNFPDRFSGHQFPNYSSELNVNALLLGDSALYLCASSSTASGANVLTFGAGSRLTVL.